This TCR beta chain was observed in a study of T-cell memory formation after mild COVID-19. Overall study findings and caveats: That cross-reactive memory joined was suggested by some responding clones appearing in pre-infection memory.

Only a few counts were recorded for this clonotype. Its antigen is unknown. TCRdb independently ran MiXCR on the 5' RACE reads; one entry per CDR3 protein. The repertoire holds approximately 250,000 distinct CDR3 sequences, with around 17% as singletons. Sequenced input: PBMCs or a T cell subset sorted from them (not recorded which). This sequence was found in a man aged 18 to 35 who had mild COVID-19 (a few samples of this study predate the infection). Cell type and time point are not known.

CDR3 protein: CASSTGWETQYF. The CDR3 coding sequence is TGTGCCAGCAGCACGGGTTGGGAGACCCAGTACTTC. The chain joins TRBV7-9 to TRBJ2-5; D gene unclear. V dropped 5 bases and J dropped 5 bases, with 9 bases sitting between them. This CDR3 has 12 residues. Looked up from germline, CDR1 is SEHNR and CDR2 is FQNEAQ (reference sequence).